The subject of this entry is one T cell receptor (beta chain). This CDR3 spans 20 amino acids. The germline CDR1 and CDR2 sequences are SGHTA and FQGTGA. The V gene end was trimmed by 4 bases and the J gene end by 4 bases; junction bases not matched to a gene: 19. This entry comes from a study of cytomegalovirus exposure and HLA in healthy donors. This PCR relied on a set of 60 Vbeta primers and 13 Jbeta primers. Profiling relied on immunoSEQ multiplex PCR, and the TCRdb table lists in-frame clones only, not all of them. Among under 200,000 clones listed, around 77% were seen once. This sequence joins TRBV7-3 and TRBJ2-2; 9 positions match TRBD2. The sequence was collected from a man aged 55-75 years in good health and CMV-seronegative. The source material was PBMCs. The CDR3 reads CASSSRLPGAGGLSTGELFF. The CDR3 bases are TGTGCCAGCAGCTCACGCCTACCGGGGGCGGGAGGGCTGTCCACCGGGGAGCTGTTTTTT.